Listed below are T cell receptor beta chains from one sample, sequenced in a study of cytotoxic CD8 clonotypes in ibrutinib-treated CLL. The assay was immunoSEQ multiplex PCR, and TCRdb's table has in-frame clones only and misses some. The table shows 45,000 to 55,000 clones, with around half occurring only once. The material sequenced was PBMCs, taken after 12 months of ibrutinib treatment. The receptors originated from a human donor with chronic lymphocytic leukemia. Both conserved end residues are part of each CDR3. The D gene is left open where the match is weak. Size tells how often a clone was seen (once, few, many) or the class of an expanded clone, and some rows leave it out.

j_call v_call d_call clone_size cdr3_aa cdr3_nt
TRBJ1-4 TRBV27 - - CASSFRWGLDEKLFF TGTGCCAGCAGTTTCCGGTGGGGGTTGGATGAAAAACTGTTTTTT
TRBJ1-2 TRBV27 - once CASSLRVPSQDYGYTF TGTGCCAGCAGTCTCCGGGTCCCGTCCCAAGACTATGGCTACACCTTC
TRBJ2-3 TRBV5-6 TRBD2 - CASSLLLAGGRDTQYF TGTGCCAGCAGCTTGTTACTAGCGGGAGGCCGGGATACGCAGTATTTT
TRBJ1-4 TRBV27 - - CASSFKGPVFGTNEKLFF TGTGCCAGCAGTTTTAAAGGCCCGGTTTTTGGGACTAATGAAAAACTGTTTTTT
TRBJ2-2 TRBV29-1 - - CSVDRGAPGHTGELFF TGCAGCGTGGATAGGGGGGCCCCAGGTCACACCGGGGAGCTGTTTTTT
TRBJ1-2 TRBV6-6 - - CASSSWGRAGGYTF TGTGCCAGCAGTTCTTGGGGCAGGGCTGGAGGCTACACCTTC
TRBJ2-7 TRBV7-8 TRBD2 - CASSLLAGLSYEQYF TGTGCCAGCAGCCTACTAGCGGGCCTGTCCTACGAGCAGTACTTC
TRBJ2-7 TRBV30 TRBD1 - CAWTRTGGSYEQYF TGTGCCTGGACGAGGACAGGGGGCTCGTACGAGCAGTACTTC
TRBJ2-5 TRBV27 TRBD2 - CASSLSGLAQQETQYF TGTGCCAGCAGTTTATCGGGACTAGCACAACAAGAGACCCAGTACTTC
TRBJ2-2 TRBV6-1 - - CASSPVGTGELFF TGTGCCAGCAGCCCCGTGGGAACCGGGGAGCTGTTTTTT
TRBJ1-1 TRBV7-5 - - CARSLEQGALYTEAFF TGTGCCAGAAGCTTAGAGCAGGGGGCTCTTTACACTGAAGCTTTCTTT
TRBJ1-2 TRBV14 - - CASSQGPGDLYGYTF TGTGCCAGCAGCCAAGGACCAGGGGATCTCTATGGCTACACCTTC
TRBJ1-5 TRBV27 - once CASSLPGGKGIRDQPQHF TGTGCCAGCAGTTTACCCGGAGGGAAGGGTATTCGCGATCAGCCCCAGCATTTT
TRBJ2-3 TRBV7-8 TRBD2 - CASSLYGLAGGDTQYF TGTGCCAGCAGCTTATATGGACTAGCGGGAGGAGATACGCAGTATTTT
TRBJ2-1 TRBV29-1 - - CSVRRRDNEQFF TGCAGCGTGCGTAGAAGAGACAATGAGCAGTTCTTC
TRBJ1-5 TRBV30 TRBD1 few CAWSETQGDNQPQHF TGTGCCTGGAGTGAAACACAGGGGGACAATCAGCCCCAGCATTTT
TRBJ1-2 TRBV7-2 TRBD1 once CASSLPSGTGGRNYGYTF TGTGCCAGCAGCTTACCCTCGGGGACAGGGGGCCGTAACTATGGCTACACCTTC
TRBJ2-1 TRBV6-1 TRBD2 few CASSGGTSGNNEQFF TGTGCCAGCAGTGGCGGGACTAGCGGGAACAATGAGCAGTTCTTC
TRBJ2-5 TRBV19 TRBD1 many CASRSGQMETQYF TGTGCCAGCCGATCGGGACAGATGGAGACCCAGTACTTC
TRBJ1-6 TRBV19 - - CASSIGPVPKGNSPLHF TGTGCCAGTAGTATCGGTCCCGTACCAAAGGGTAATTCACCCCTCCACTTT
TRBJ2-5 TRBV7-9 - - CASSLDGVVETQYF TGTGCCAGCAGCTTAGACGGAGTTGTAGAGACCCAGTACTTC
TRBJ1-4 TRBV10-3 - - CAISGQGPTNEKLFF TGTGCCATCAGTGGTCAGGGGCCAACTAATGAAAAACTGTTTTTT
TRBJ2-7 TRBV7-9 - few CASSLEGMIDEQYF TGTGCCAGCAGCTTAGAGGGCATGATAGACGAGCAGTACTTC
TRBJ2-7 TRBV4-1 TRBD1 - CASSQERAAGQGADEQYF TGCGCCAGCAGCCAAGAACGAGCCGCGGGACAGGGCGCCGACGAGCAGTACTTC
TRBJ2-5 TRBV25-1 - - CASRVKGTQYF TGTGCCAGCAGGGTAAAGGGGACCCAGTACTTC
TRBJ2-7 TRBV11-2 TRBD2 few CASSSGTSGYYEQYF TGTGCCAGCAGCTCTGGGACTAGCGGGTACTACGAGCAGTACTTC
TRBJ1-5 TRBV18 TRBD1 - CASSPARDSLNQPQHF TGTGCCAGCTCACCAGCTAGGGACAGCCTCAATCAGCCCCAGCATTTT
TRBJ1-4 TRBV28 - - CASLKGGTNEKLFF TGTGCCAGCCTTAAGGGGGGGACTAATGAAAAACTGTTTTTT
TRBJ2-1 TRBV15 TRBD2 few CATSRDRTSGGYNEQFF TGTGCCACCAGCAGAGATCGGACTAGCGGGGGCTACAATGAGCAGTTCTTC
TRBJ1-1 TRBV5-1 - - CASSQGQLNTEAFF TGCGCCAGCAGCCAAGGACAGTTGAACACTGAAGCTTTCTTT
TRBJ2-1 TRBV2 TRBD2 once CASSSGLAVYNEQFF TGTGCCAGCAGCTCGGGACTAGCGGTCTACAATGAGCAGTTCTTC
TRBJ1-2 TRBV18 - few CASSVGPLVGEGYTF TGTGCCAGCTCGGTAGGCCCCCTCGTAGGCGAGGGCTACACCTTC
TRBJ1-2 TRBV28 - - CASSLLAGAFYGYTF TGTGCCAGCAGTTTACTTGCAGGGGCATTCTATGGCTACACCTTC
TRBJ1-1 TRBV27 TRBD1 - CASSRTGGHRGEAFF TGTGCCAGCAGTAGGACAGGGGGCCATCGGGGAGAAGCTTTCTTT
TRBJ2-2 TRBV2 TRBD1 - CASQGAQSTGELFF TGTGCCAGTCAGGGGGCGCAGAGCACCGGGGAGCTGTTTTTT
TRBJ2-4 TRBV7-9 - - CASSQTGRDWYF TGTGCCAGCAGCCAAACAGGGAGGGATTGGTACTTC
TRBJ2-1 TRBV15 - many CATSREIGKQFF TGTGCCACCAGCAGAGAGATCGGGAAGCAGTTCTTC
TRBJ2-3 TRBV9 - - CASSPWGTDTQYF TGTGCCAGCAGTCCCTGGGGCACAGATACGCAGTATTTT
TRBJ1-2 TRBV5-1 - once CASSPTGSLAMGGYTF TGCGCCAGCAGCCCGACCGGGTCGCTAGCGATGGGTGGCTACACCTTC
TRBJ1-1 TRBV2 - once CASSDVRMRTEAFF TGTGCCAGCAGTGATGTCAGGATGCGAACTGAAGCTTTCTTT
TRBJ1-1 TRBV5-1 - - CASSRLDTEAFF TGCGCCAGCAGCAGATTAGACACTGAAGCTTTCTTT
TRBJ2-5 TRBV5-1 TRBD2 - CASSLASSGRAGETQYF TGCGCCAGCAGCTTGGCGTCTAGCGGGAGGGCCGGGGAGACCCAGTACTTC
TRBJ1-2 TRBV11-2 - few CASSLVYANPHGYTF TGTGCCAGCAGCTTAGTTTATGCCAACCCCCATGGCTACACCTTC